A single sample is the source of the 10 T cell receptor beta chains below, sequenced in a study of shared clonotypes between healthy human individuals. Naive CD8 cells lacked CD45RO, underwent positive selection for CCR7 and left out terminally differentiated effector memory CD45RA+ cells. The assay was immunoSEQ multiplex PCR, and TCRdb's table has in-frame clones only and misses some. In the table there are roughly 1,800,000 clones, over 85% of which are singletons. Sequenced material: naive CD8+ T cells sorted from blood. Every receptor here comes from a man younger than 35 in good health.

V and J are TRBV5-6 and TRBJ2-1; 8 bases align to TRBD1. The CDR3 spans 16 residues. Germline values: CDR1 SGHDT, CDR2 YYEEEE. J was trimmed by 3 bases and V by 4 bases; bases with no gene match: 9. CDR3 region: CASSGPADRVYNEQFF. In nucleotides, the CDR3 is TGTGCCAGCAGCGGGCCGGCGGACAGGGTCTACAATGAGCAGTTCTTC.

The V and J genes are TRBV2 and TRBJ1-1; D gene unclear. The CDR3 loop spans 17 amino acids. Looked up from germline, CDR1 is SNHLY and CDR2 is FYNNEI. V gave up 3 bases and J gave up 0 bases, with 17 bases separating them. CDR3 nucleotides: TGTGCCAGCAGTGACCCGGGCCGAGGACCCATGAACACTGAAGCTTTCTTT. This translates into CASSDPGRGPMNTEAFF.

This clone was observed once. The identical CDR3 is also encoded by other nucleotide sequences in the sample. The V call is TRBV6-1, the J call TRBJ2-7; no clear D. Germline CDR1 and CDR2: MNHNS and SASEGT. Trimming left V 4 bases short and J 0 bases short, with 4 bases between. CDR3 length: 12 amino acids. CDR3 in amino acids: CASSGSSYEQYF. In DNA, the CDR3 is TGTGCCAGCAGTGGCAGCTCCTACGAGCAGTACTTC.

This chain uses TRBV4-3 with TRBJ2-7; D possibly uses TRBD1 or TRBD2 (5 bases each). The V gene's germline CDR1 is LGHNA and CDR2 YSLEER. Trimming cost V 4 bases and J 0 bases, with 16 bases left between them. The CDR3 totals 16 residues. This CDR3 reads CASSPSGTGSSYEQYF. Here the CDR3 DNA reads TGCGCCAGCAGCCCATCCGGGACGGGGAGCTCCTACGAGCAGTACTTC.

The chain links TRBV14 to TRBJ2-1; D is ambiguous. The length of the CDR3 is 13 residues. The germline V gene has CDR1 SGHDN and CDR2 FVKESK. Trimming removed 1 base from V and 3 bases from J, with 4 bases in between. As DNA, the CDR3 is TGTGCCAGCAGCCAAGTCCGCTACAATGAGCAGTTCTTC. As protein: CASSQVRYNEQFF.

V usage is TRBV5-1 and J usage is TRBJ2-1; 13 bases line up with TRBD2. Germline values: CDR1 SGHRS, CDR2 YFSETQ. The CDR3 length is 18 residues. V trimming: 8 bases; J trimming: 0 bases; junction bases outside the gene matches: 11. In DNA form, the CDR3 reads TGCGCCAGTATCTCGGGGACTAGCGGGGTCAGCTCCTACAATGAGCAGTTCTTC. Translated, it gives CASISGTSGVSSYNEQFF.

The rearrangement links TRBV12-2 to TRBJ2-5; the D call TRBD2 from the table was never checked on the DNA. TRBV12-2 is flagged as a pseudogene. CDR3 length: 15 residues. The CDR3 region is CASRLGSAIQETQYF. The CDR3 region has the DNA TGTGCAAGTCGCTTAGGGAGCGCGATCCAAGAGACCCAGTACTTC.

This rearrangement joins TRBV5-6 to TRBJ2-7, with 12 bases fitting TRBD2. Germline loops: CDR1 SGHDT, CDR2 YYEEEE. This CDR3 is built from 15 residues. Germline trimming cut 0 bases from V and 6 bases from J; bases unmatched to any gene: 4. The chain's CDR3 is CASSLELAGGREQYF. The DNA for the CDR3 is TGTGCCAGCAGCTTGGAGCTAGCGGGGGGGCGCGAGCAGTACTTC. The whole variable domain, remainder taken from reference TRBV5-6 and TRBJ2-7, is DAGVTQSPTHLIKTRGQQVTLRCSPKSGHDTVSWYQQALGQGPQFIFQYYEEEERQRGNFPDRFSGHQFPNYSSELNVNALLLGDSALYLCASSLELAGGREQYFGPGTRLTVT.

The V gene is TRBV28, the J gene TRBJ1-5; no definite D call. The CDR3 totals 14 residues. Germline V gene sequence: CDR1 MDHEN, CDR2 SYDVKM. V was pared by 6 bases and J by 1 base, with 10 bases between. CDR3 protein: CASSPRESNQPQHF. The CDR3 bases are TGTGCCAGCAGCCCGAGGGAGAGCAATCAGCCCCAGCATTTT.

Comments on this clone: Other DNA sequences from this sample encode an identical CDR3 as well. V is TRBV27 and J is TRBJ2-7; 9 nucleotides line up with TRBD1. With 4 bases clipped from V and 3 bases from J, the junction kept 4 bases outside the gene matches. Looked up from germline, CDR1 is MNHEY and CDR2 is SMNVEV (reference sequence). This CDR3 contains 14 residues. The CDR3 region has the DNA TGTGCCAGCAGTTCAGGACAGGGGTACTACGAGCAGTACTTC. Protein sequence: CASSSGQGYYEQYF.